Each of the 20 T cell receptor beta chains below was sequenced from the same sample in a study of T cell changes during pregnancy in multiple sclerosis. TCRdb keeps only in-frame clones here, not all; method: immunoSEQ multiplex PCR. This table holds under 70,000 clones, about nine tenths found once. This material consisted of peripheral blood, taken after pregnancy. The receptors stem from a female donor in good health, enrolled as a control in a pregnancy study.

This rearrangement joins TRBV10-3 to TRBJ1-5; 10 nucleotides agree with TRBD1. Germline V CDR1 and CDR2: ENHRY, SYGVKD. The CDR3 length is 15 residues. The trim removed 6 bases at V and 6 bases at J, leaving 8 bases unmatched. In DNA form, the CDR3 reads TGTGCCATCAGCGAGGGACAGGGGTCGGGTCAGCCCCAGCATTTT. It specifies CAISEGQGSGQPQHF.

The chain is built from TRBV11-3 and TRBJ2-3; 14 bases are shared with TRBD2. There are 16 residues in the CDR3. Germline assignment: CDR1 SGHNT and CDR2 YENEEA. The V gene end was trimmed by 5 bases and the J gene end by 2 bases; junction bases not matched to a gene: 3. In DNA form, the CDR3 reads TGTGCCAGCAGCCGGGGACTAGCGGGAGACACAGATACGCAGTATTTT. It specifies CASSRGLAGDTDTQYF.

This clone is a singleton in its sample. This chain connects TRBV10-1 to TRBJ2-2; D is possibly TRBD1 (6 bases). Germline V CDR1 and CDR2: WNHNN, SYGVQD (reference sequence). Trimming took off 2 bases at V and 3 bases at J, with 10 bases between the two ends. The CDR3 extends over 15 amino acids. CDR3: CASSEQGLDTGELFF. CDR3 DNA sequence: TGCGCCAGCAGTGAGCAGGGGTTGGACACCGGGGAGCTGTTTTTT.

The chain uses TRBV30 and TRBJ1-1; TRBD1 aligns across 9 bases. CDR3 length: 12 residues. The ends lost 5 bases at V and 5 bases at J; junction bases unmatched: 3. Germline CDR1 reads GTSNPN; CDR2 reads SVGIG (reference sequence). The CDR3 nucleotides are TGTGCCTGGGAAGGGACAGGGACTGAAGCTTTCTTT. Residues: CAWEGTGTEAFF.

This clone was counted a single time. CDR3 nucleotide sequence: TGTGCCACCGGGGACACAAACACCGGGGAGCTGTTTTTT. Translated: CATGDTNTGELFF. V is TRBV4-2 and J is TRBJ2-2; weak D call: TRBD1 (6 bases). The CDR3 consists of 13 residues. Germline lookup yields CDR1 LGHNA and CDR2 YNFKEQ. Trimming took 10 bases from V and 2 from J, leaving 11 bases between them.

The V gene is TRBV5-4, the J gene TRBJ2-6; D may be TRBD1 (5 bases). The CDR3 totals 16 residues. V lost 2 bases to trimming and J lost 0 bases, with 9 bases between them. Per germline, CDR1 SGHNT and CDR2 YYREEE (reference sequence). The chain's CDR3 is CASSFDRYSGANVLTF. CDR3 DNA sequence: TGTGCCAGCAGCTTTGACAGATACTCTGGGGCCAACGTCCTGACTTTC. The full variable domain, with the rest looked up from reference TRBV5-4 and TRBJ2-6, is ETGVTQSPTHLIKTRGQQVTLRCSSQSGHNTVSWYQQALGQGPQFIFQYYREEENGRGNFPPRFSGLQFPNYSSELNVNALELDDSALYLCASSFDRYSGANVLTFGAGSRLTVL.

The rearrangement joins TRBV30 to TRBJ2-3; TRBD2 aligns across 9 bases. V was pared by 0 bases and J by 6 bases, with 10 bases of the junction left unmatched. Looked up from germline, CDR1 is GTSNPN and CDR2 is SVGIG (reference sequence). This CDR3 is built from 16 residues. CDR3 in DNA: TGTGCCTGGAGTGTAATGGGGACTAGCCTGTCGGATACGCAGTATTTT. Protein sequence: CAWSVMGTSLSDTQYF.

The chain recombines TRBV6-1 with TRBJ2-7; 9 nucleotides agree with TRBD1. Trimming cost V 1 base and J 4 bases; bases outside gene matches: 8. The CDR3 has 16 amino acids. Germline-derived CDR1 and CDR2 are MNHNS and SASEGT. The CDR3 reads CASSEVVSGTGYEQYF. The CDR3 region has the DNA TGTGCCAGCAGTGAAGTTGTTTCCGGGACAGGGTACGAGCAGTACTTC.

This chain uses TRBV6-5 with TRBJ1-5; no firm D call. V lost 4 bases to trimming and J lost 4 bases, with 11 bases between them. The CDR3 is 14 amino acids. Looked up from germline, CDR1 is MNHEY and CDR2 is SVGAGI. Here the CDR3 reads CASSSAGKNQPQHF. In nucleotides, the CDR3 is TGTGCCAGCAGTTCCGCCGGGAAAAATCAGCCCCAGCATTTT.

The chain is built from TRBV19 and TRBJ1-6; D is possibly TRBD1 (5 bases). Germline CDR1 reads LNHDA; CDR2 reads SQIVND (reference sequence). V lost 3 bases and J 10 bases, leaving 13 bases between the germline ends. The CDR3 covers 14 residues. The CDR3 is CASSIGRVRSPLHF. The CDR3 DNA follows: TGTGCCAGTAGTATCGGCAGGGTGCGGTCACCCCTCCACTTT.

V and J are TRBV19 and TRBJ2-7; 8 bases are shared with TRBD1. V dropped 5 bases and J dropped 4; count of bases not matched to a gene: 7. The CDR3 contains 14 residues. Germline CDR1 is LNHDA and CDR2 is SQIVND (reference sequence). The CDR3 reads CASSGQGQGYEQYF. In DNA, the CDR3 is TGTGCCAGTAGTGGACAAGGACAGGGTTACGAGCAGTACTTC.

The CDR3 reads CASTSSGGPYNEQFF. CDR3 bases: TGTGCCAGTACCTCCTCGGGGGGGCCCTACAATGAGCAGTTCTTC. The chain combines TRBV19 with TRBJ2-1; 8 positions match TRBD2. The germline V gene has CDR1 LNHDA and CDR2 SQIVND (reference sequence). The CDR3 is made up of 15 amino acids. The ends lost 7 bases at V and 2 bases at J; junction bases unmatched: 7.

The CDR3 bases are TGTGCCAGCAGGATGATAGCGGGGGGGCTAGCGGACGAGCAGTACTTC. Amino acids: CASRMIAGGLADEQYF. The chain employs TRBV7-2 and TRBJ2-7; 11 bases agree with TRBD2. V shed 6 bases, J shed 5 bases, and the junction held 12 bases outside the gene matches. CDR1 and CDR2 (germline): SGHTA, FQGNSA. The CDR3 is 16 residues long.

The CDR3 loop reads CASKRESSYNSPLHF. In nucleotides, the CDR3 is TGTGCCAGTAAAAGAGAAAGCTCCTATAATTCACCCCTCCACTTT. This chain links TRBV19 with TRBJ1-6; no clear D. Looked up from germline, CDR1 is LNHDA and CDR2 is SQIVND (reference sequence). Trimming removed 7 bases from V and 0 bases from J, with 10 bases in between. This CDR3 region has 15 residues.

The genes are TRBV5-4 and TRBJ1-1, with 10 bases lining up with TRBD1. Germline V gene lookup returns CDR1 SGHNT and CDR2 YYREEE (reference sequence). The trim removed 3 bases at V and 5 bases at J, leaving 7 bases unmatched. The CDR3 consists of 15 residues. The CDR3 reads CASSSPGQGTTEAFF. CDR3 in DNA: TGTGCCAGCAGCTCTCCGGGACAGGGGACAACTGAAGCTTTCTTT.

V gene TRBV6-5 combines with J gene TRBJ2-1, with D uncertain. V lost 0 bases, J lost 0 bases, and 9 bases lay in between. The CDR3 runs 16 residues. CDR1 MNHEY and CDR2 SVGAGI come from the germline V gene. The CDR3 loop is CASSYSVGYSYNEQFF. DNA for the CDR3: TGTGCCAGCAGTTACTCGGTGGGCTACTCCTACAATGAGCAGTTCTTC.

The chain has TRBV5-4 and TRBJ2-3; 7 nucleotides agree with TRBD2. The CDR3 has 16 residues. Germline CDR1 and CDR2: SGHNT and YYREEE (reference sequence). The V segment lost 5 bases and the J segment 4 bases; nucleotides outside the gene matches: 13. Here the CDR3 reads CASRLDLGGVADTQYF. CDR3 nucleotides: TGTGCCAGCAGACTGGACCTTGGGGGGGTTGCAGATACGCAGTATTTT. The whole variable domain, remainder taken from reference TRBV5-4 and TRBJ2-3, is ETGVTQSPTHLIKTRGQQVTLRCSSQSGHNTVSWYQQALGQGPQFIFQYYREEENGRGNFPPRFSGLQFPNYSSELNVNALELDDSALYLCASRLDLGGVADTQYFGPGTRLTVL.

The J gene is TRBJ1-2, the V gene TRBV19; TRBD1 aligns across 9 bases. V gave up 7 bases and J gave up 0 bases; unmatched junction bases: 3. The CDR3 consists of 14 residues. CDR1 LNHDA and CDR2 SQIVND come from the germline V gene (reference sequence). Here the CDR3 reads CASNRQGANYGYTF. The CDR3 DNA reads TGTGCCAGTAACAGACAGGGGGCTAACTATGGCTACACCTTC.

The chain links TRBV5-6 to TRBJ1-2; 11 bases fit TRBD1. Germline V gene data show CDR1 as SGHDT and CDR2 as YYEEEE. Trimming took 2 bases from V and 5 from J; bases not matched to a gene: 5. CDR3 length: 15 residues. The CDR3 spells CASSLWDRGAYGYTF. As DNA, the CDR3 is TGTGCCAGCAGCTTATGGGACAGGGGGGCTTATGGCTACACCTTC.

The chain links TRBV19 to TRBJ2-7; D is possibly TRBD1 (6 bases). This CDR3 region has 16 residues. V lost 3 bases, J lost 5 bases, and 20 bases lay in between. Per germline, CDR1 LNHDA and CDR2 SQIVND (reference sequence). The CDR3 DNA reads TGTGCCAGTAGTATTTCGTGGGTAAACAGGGCCCACGAGCAGTACTTC. It is translated as CASSISWVNRAHEQYF.